The following is a T cell receptor beta chain sequence with its context. CDR1 is SGDLS and CDR2 is YYNGEE in the germline V gene. This CDR3 comprises 17 residues. V shed 4 bases and J shed 0 bases, with 19 bases lying between them. This sample was included in a study of blood T cell repertoires in COVID-19. In the study overall: Acute and convalescent COVID-19 samples came from the United States, Italy and Spain.

Produced via immunoSEQ multiplex PCR; TCRdb's table is partial and in-frame only. Of roughly 150,000 clones in the sample, 80% to 95% were seen once. The chain combines TRBV9 with TRBJ1-2; no clear D. The sample comprised peripheral blood. The TCR was taken from a woman aged 55-69 years with COVID-19, enrolled during active disease. CDR3 in DNA: TGTGCCAGCAGCCTACGGGAAGGTCCCCTAACTAACTATGGCTACACCTTC. Protein sequence: CASSLREGPLTNYGYTF.